This T cell receptor beta chain derives from a study of T-cell reconstitution after alpha-beta-depleted transplantation in children. The CDR3 spans 14 residues. Trimming took off 8 bases at V and 0 bases at J, with 11 bases between the two ends. Looked up from germline, CDR1 is MNHNS and CDR2 is SASEGT. Unique molecular identifiers were incorporated during preparation of the TCRbeta library. TCRdb reprocessed the PCR reads via MiXCR and lists one record per CDR3 protein. The sample includes a few hundred thousand distinct CDR3 sequences, around 9.7% of them seen just once. Many counts were recorded for this clonotype.

The source material was PBMCs from the stem cell graft donor, sampled from the stem cell graft. The V gene is TRBV6-1, the J gene TRBJ2-1; the D is unclear. The source is a human donor who donated a stem cell graft to a child with SCID. In DNA, the CDR3 is TGTGCCAGCCGTGTAGACGGCTCCTACAATGAGCAGTTCTTC. Translation gives CASRVDGSYNEQFF.